This T cell receptor beta chain was found in a study of T cells in Graves' hyperthyroidism and ophthalmopathy. The study, taken as a whole, reports: Ophthalmopathy was told apart from stable hyperthyroidism by a 13 V-J model.

This clonotype was detected only once. Antigen specificity is unknown. A Clinical Activity Score of at least 3, a NOSPECS grade of at least 4 and a duration under 3 months were recorded in the ophthalmopathy patients. V was shortened by 1 base and J by 5 bases, with 13 bases between the two germline ends. This CDR3 spans 14 amino acids. Germline V gene sequence: CDR1 GTSNPN, CDR2 SVGIG (reference sequence). TCR beta CDR3 regions were amplified from RNA. HTBI primers were the set used in a first-round RT-PCR of the TCR CDR3. MiXCR was run by TCRdb on the multiplex PCR reads, yielding one entry per CDR3 protein. The sample includes about 400,000 distinct CDR3 sequences, about 15% seen only once; the top ten take approximately 20%.

This chain joins TRBV30 and TRBJ2-3, with D perhaps assigned TRBD1 or TRBD2 (5 bases each). The clonotype originates from a woman aged 60-75 years with Graves' ophthalmopathy. Specimen: blood. Written as DNA, the CDR3 is TGTGCCTGGAGTGGGACGGGACGAGAAGATACGCAGTATTTT. It translates to CAWSGTGREDTQYF.